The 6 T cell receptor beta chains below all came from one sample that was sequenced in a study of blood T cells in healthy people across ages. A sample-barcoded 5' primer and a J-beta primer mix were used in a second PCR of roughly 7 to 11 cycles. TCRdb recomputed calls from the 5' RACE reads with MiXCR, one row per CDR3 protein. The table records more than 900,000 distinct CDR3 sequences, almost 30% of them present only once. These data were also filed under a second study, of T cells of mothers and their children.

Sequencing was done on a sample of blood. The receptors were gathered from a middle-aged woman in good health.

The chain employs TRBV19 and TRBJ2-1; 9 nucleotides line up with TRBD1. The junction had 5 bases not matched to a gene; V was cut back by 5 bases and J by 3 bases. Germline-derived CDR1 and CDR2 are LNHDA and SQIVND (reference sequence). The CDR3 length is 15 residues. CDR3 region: CASSERQGVYNEQFF. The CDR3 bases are TGTGCCAGTAGTGAGCGACAGGGGGTCTACAATGAGCAGTTCTTC.

CDR3 amino acids: CASSAAQGNTGELFF. CDR3 in DNA: TGCGCCAGCAGCGCCGCGCAGGGGAACACCGGGGAGCTGTTTTTT. The V and J genes are TRBV5-1 and TRBJ2-2; TRBD1 might be the D (5 bases). CDR1 is SGHRS, CDR2 YFSETQ, per germline. V lost 4 bases to trimming and J lost 1 base, with 11 bases between them. The length of the CDR3 is 15 residues.

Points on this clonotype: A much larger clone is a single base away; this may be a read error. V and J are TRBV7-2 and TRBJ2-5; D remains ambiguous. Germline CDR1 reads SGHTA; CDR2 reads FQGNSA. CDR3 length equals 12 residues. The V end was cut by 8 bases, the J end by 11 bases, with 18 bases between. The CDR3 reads CASSSFDVEQYF. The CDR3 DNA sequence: TGTGCCAGCTCCTCCTTTGACGTAGAGCAGTACTTC.

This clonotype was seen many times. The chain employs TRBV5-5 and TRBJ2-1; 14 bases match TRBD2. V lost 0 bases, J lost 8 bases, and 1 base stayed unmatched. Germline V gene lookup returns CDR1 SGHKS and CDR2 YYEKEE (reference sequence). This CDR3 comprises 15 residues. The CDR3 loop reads CASSLGTSGGHEQFF. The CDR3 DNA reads TGTGCCAGCAGCTTGGGGACTAGCGGGGGGCATGAGCAGTTCTTC.

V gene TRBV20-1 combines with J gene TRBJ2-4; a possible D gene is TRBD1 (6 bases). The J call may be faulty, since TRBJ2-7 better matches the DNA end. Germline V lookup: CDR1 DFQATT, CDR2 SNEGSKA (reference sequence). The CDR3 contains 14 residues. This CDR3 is CSARAGQNPYEQYF. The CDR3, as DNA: TGCAGTGCTAGAGCGGGACAAAATCCCTACGAGCAGTACTTC.

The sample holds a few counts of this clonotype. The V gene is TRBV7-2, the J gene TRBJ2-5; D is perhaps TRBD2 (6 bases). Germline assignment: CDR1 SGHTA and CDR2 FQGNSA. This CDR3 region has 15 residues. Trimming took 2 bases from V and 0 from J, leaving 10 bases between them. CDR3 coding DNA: TGTGCCAGCAGCTTAAGGAGCGGGTACCAAGAGACCCAGTACTTC. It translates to CASSLRSGYQETQYF.